One and the same sample provided the 32 T cell receptor beta chains below, sequenced in a study of OX40 agonist ivuxolimab in advanced cancers. Assay used: immunoSEQ multiplex PCR; TCRdb lists only in-frame clones, some missing. The data show roughly 48,000 clones, 86% seen once. Material: CD4+ or CD8+ T cells sorted from blood, obtained in a trial of the OX40 agonist ivuxolimab. The receptors were gathered from an adult with an advanced solid tumor such as melanoma, head and neck, liver or kidney cancer.

V and J are TRBV29-1 and TRBJ2-2; 7 bases align to TRBD2. V was pared by 3 bases and J by 0 bases, with 7 bases of the junction left unmatched. The CDR3 has 16 residues. Germline V gives CDR1 SQVTM, CDR2 ANQGSEA. CDR3 residues: CSVDGAGDTNTGELFF. The CDR3 DNA is TGCAGCGTTGATGGGGCGGGAGACACGAACACCGGGGAGCTGTTTTTT.

CDR3 protein: CASSYRNNEQFF. The CDR3 DNA sequence: TGTGCCAGTAGTTACAGGAACAATGAGCAGTTCTTC. The rearrangement joins TRBV19 to TRBJ2-1; TRBD1 might be the D (5 bases). CDR1 LNHDA and CDR2 SQIVND come from the germline V gene (reference sequence). Trimming cost V 5 bases and J 5 bases, with 7 bases left between them. The CDR3 sequence is 12 residues long.

The chain combines TRBV5-1 with TRBJ1-1; no clear D. The CDR3 loop spans 14 amino acids. Germline loops: CDR1 SGHRS, CDR2 YFSETQ. V was shortened by 2 bases and J by 4 bases, with 12 bases between the two germline ends. Here the CDR3 DNA reads TGCGCCAGCAGCTTCGACCGAGTTGGCACTGAAGCTTTCTTT. Residues: CASSFDRVGTEAFF.

The chain couples TRBV5-4 to TRBJ1-2; D not resolved. This CDR3 comprises 13 residues. Trimming removed 0 bases from V and 3 bases from J, with 6 bases in between. CDR1 is SGHNT, CDR2 YYREEE, per germline (reference sequence). This chain's CDR3 is CASSLAQDYGYTF. The CDR3, as DNA: TGTGCCAGCAGCTTGGCCCAGGACTATGGCTACACCTTC.

J is TRBJ2-3 and V is TRBV6-5; D unclear. Trimming left V 0 bases short and J 7 bases short, with 14 bases between. This CDR3 spans 15 amino acids. Germline assignment: CDR1 MNHEY and CDR2 SVGAGI. The CDR3 loop reads CASSYSGSASYTQYF. The DNA for the CDR3 is TGTGCCAGCAGTTACTCGGGTTCGGCCTCTTATACGCAGTATTTT.

This chain uses TRBV7-8 with TRBJ1-1; TRBD1 is a possible D gene (5 bases). This CDR3 is built from 13 residues. Germline CDR1 and CDR2: SGHVS and FQNEAQ. V was trimmed by 5 bases and J by 6 bases, leaving 13 bases between them. CDR3 in DNA: TGTGCCAGCAGCATGAGAGGGGTATCTGAAGCTTTCTTT. This encodes CASSMRGVSEAFF.

This clone was seen more than once but under ten times. V gene TRBV27 combines with J gene TRBJ2-1; perhaps TRBD2 as D (5 bases). The CDR3 has 15 amino acids. Germline loops: CDR1 MNHEY, CDR2 SMNVEV (reference sequence). Trimming left V 3 bases short and J 0 bases short, with 9 bases between. The CDR3: CASSLLGSSYNEQFF. CDR3 DNA sequence: TGTGCCAGCAGTTTGTTAGGGAGCTCCTACAATGAGCAGTTCTTC.

Note on this clone: At the DNA level, this CDR3 is encoded by other sequences in the same sample as well. The chain is built from TRBV18 and TRBJ1-1, with D hard to call. Germline V gives CDR1 KGHSH, CDR2 LQKENI. Between the trimmed V and J ends, which lost 3 bases and 4 bases, there was a span of 9 bases. This CDR3 spans 13 amino acids. The CDR3 DNA reads as TGTGCCAGCTCACCCGTCAGAGGCACTGAAGCTTTCTTT. Protein product: CASSPVRGTEAFF.

The chain joins TRBV5-4 to TRBJ1-2, with TRBD1 as a possible D gene (5 bases). Germline V gene sequence: CDR1 SGHNT, CDR2 YYREEE (reference sequence). The length of the CDR3 is 14 residues. V lost 2 bases and J lost 7, with 15 bases in between. CDR3 sequence (DNA): TGTGCCAGCAGCTTTGACCCGGGAAGGGGTGGCTACACCTTC. This sequence encodes CASSFDPGRGGYTF. The whole variable domain, remainder taken from reference TRBV5-4 and TRBJ1-2, is ETGVTQSPTHLIKTRGQQVTLRCSSQSGHNTVSWYQQALGQGPQFIFQYYREEENGRGNFPPRFSGLQFPNYSSELNVNALELDDSALYLCASSFDPGRGGYTFGSGTRLTVV.

The rearrangement uses TRBV5-1 and TRBJ2-5; D unresolved. V lost 0 bases and J 2 bases, leaving 11 bases between the germline ends. The CDR3 extends over 15 amino acids. CDR1 is SGHRS, CDR2 YFSETQ, per germline. The CDR3 DNA reads TGCGCCAGCAGCTTGGCGGGCAGCAAACAAGAGACCCAGTACTTC. Its protein product is CASSLAGSKQETQYF.

The rearrangement uses TRBV6-5 and TRBJ1-2; maybe TRBD1 (6 bases). The CDR3 contains 14 residues. V was shortened by 5 bases and J by 9 bases, with 19 bases between the two germline ends. Per germline, CDR1 MNHEY and CDR2 SVGAGI. The CDR3 bases are TGTGCCAGCAGTGTAGACAGAGGGGGAAAAAGCTACACCTTC. Amino acid sequence: CASSVDRGGKSYTF.

The chain uses TRBV27 and TRBJ1-2; D uncertain. The CDR3 runs to 14 residues. Germline V gene sequence: CDR1 MNHEY, CDR2 SMNVEV (reference sequence). V lost 5 bases and J lost 4, with 14 bases in between. CDR3 amino acids: CASSTDGNTYGYTF. CDR3 coding DNA: TGTGCCAGCAGTACGGACGGGAATACCTATGGCTACACCTTC.

The chain is built from TRBV5-6 and TRBJ2-2; either TRBD1 or TRBD2 may fit D (5 bases each). The length of the CDR3 is 15 residues. Germline CDR1 is SGHDT and CDR2 is YYEEEE. Trimming removed 0 bases at V and 6 bases at J, with 12 bases between. The CDR3, as DNA: TGTGCCAGCAGCTTGGTGGGGGAAAATCCCGGGGAGCTGTTTTTT. This codes for CASSLVGENPGELFF.

The CDR3 spells CAWTSGGNQPQHF. The CDR3 coding sequence is TGTGCCTGGACCTCAGGAGGGAATCAGCCCCAGCATTTT. The chain links TRBV30 to TRBJ1-5; D ambiguous. Germline-derived CDR1 and CDR2 are GTSNPN and SVGIG (reference sequence). V lost 4 bases and J lost 4, with 11 bases in between. There are 13 residues in the CDR3.

In its sample, this clone was seen once. The V call is TRBV6-5, the J call TRBJ2-7, with 7 bases aligning to TRBD2. CDR1 is MNHEY, CDR2 SVGAGI, per germline. J gave up 4 bases and V 5 bases, and 8 bases lay outside the gene matches. This CDR3 has 14 residues. In DNA form, the CDR3 reads TGTGCCAGCAGTCAAAGGCGGGGGACTTACGAGCAGTACTTC. It specifies CASSQRRGTYEQYF.

J is TRBJ2-5 and V is TRBV10-3; 8 positions match TRBD1. Losses at the gene ends were 6 bases for V and 5 bases for J; bases not matched to a gene: 8. Germline values: CDR1 ENHRY, CDR2 SYGVKD. The CDR3 runs to 14 residues. The DNA for the CDR3 is TGTGCCATCAGACAGACAGGGGTCGGGGAGACCCAGTACTTC. Translated: CAIRQTGVGETQYF.

The chain joins TRBV7-3 to TRBJ2-1, with 9 bases that match TRBD1. Per the germline V gene, CDR1 is SGHTA and CDR2 is FQGTGA. Trimming took 5 bases from V and 10 from J; bases not matched to a gene: 12. The CDR3 has 15 residues. The CDR3 nucleotides read TGTGCCAGCAGCCGCCTTGGGACAGGGTTACGAGAGCAGTTCTTC. Protein sequence: CASSRLGTGLREQFF.

The chain couples TRBV20-1 to TRBJ2-7; D gene ambiguous. There are 11 residues in the CDR3. V was pared by 3 bases and J by 3 bases, with 6 bases between. From germline, CDR1 is DFQATT and CDR2 SNEGSKA (reference sequence). The CDR3 sequence: CSASGYYEQYF. In DNA form, the CDR3 reads TGCAGTGCTAGTGGGTACTACGAGCAGTACTTC.

This clone was detected only once. This chain uses TRBV9 with TRBJ2-1; no reliable D call. The CDR3 is 15 amino acids. Deletions cut 1 base from V and 4 bases from J, with 12 bases between. Germline CDR1 SGDLS, CDR2 YYNGEE. The CDR3 is CASSVKPSTYNEQFF. As DNA, the CDR3 is TGTGCCAGCAGCGTAAAGCCGTCGACATACAATGAGCAGTTCTTC.

This clone was seen just once. This chain uses TRBV27 with TRBJ1-1, with 8 positions matching TRBD1. V lost 4 bases and J lost 1; bases outside the gene matches: 8. The V gene's germline CDR1 is MNHEY and CDR2 SMNVEV (reference sequence). CDR3 size: 16 residues. The DNA for the CDR3 is TGTGCCAGCAGTTCACCTCAGGGGGCGGCGAACACTGAAGCTTTCTTT. This sequence encodes CASSSPQGAANTEAFF.

The CDR3 DNA sequence: TGTGCCAGCAGTTATCCGGTGAACACTGAAGCTTTCTTT. Its protein is CASSYPVNTEAFF. The genes are TRBV28 and TRBJ1-1; no clear D gene. Trimming pared 4 bases from V and 0 bases from J, leaving 6 bases between. Germline assignment: CDR1 MDHEN and CDR2 SYDVKM. CDR3 length: 13 amino acids.

The rearrangement uses TRBV6-6 and TRBJ1-1, with D maybe TRBD1 (6 bases). V was trimmed by 6 bases and J by 2 bases, leaving 19 bases between them. The germline V gene has CDR1 MNHNY and CDR2 SVGAGI (reference sequence). This CDR3 is 16 amino acids long. The CDR3 loop reads CASSDERSRGNTEAFF. The CDR3 DNA reads as TGTGCCAGCAGCGACGAGCGGTCCAGGGGAAACACTGAAGCTTTCTTT.

CDR3 bases: TGTGCCTGGAGTAGGGGGCCTGAGGACATTCAGTACTTC. Translated, it gives CAWSRGPEDIQYF. The chain recombines TRBV30 with TRBJ2-4; 7 bases are shared with TRBD1. Germline values: CDR1 GTSNPN, CDR2 SVGIG (reference sequence). Trimming cost V 2 bases and J 8 bases; bases outside gene matches: 6. The CDR3 consists of 13 residues.

The chain recombines TRBV5-1 with TRBJ2-5; the match to TRBD1 covers 8 bases. Germline CDR1 SGHRS, CDR2 YFSETQ. CDR3 length: 14 amino acids. Germline trimming cut 4 bases from V and 5 bases from J; bases unmatched to any gene: 7. CDR3 in DNA: TGCGCCAGCAGCGACCAGGGGGCGGGTGAGACCCAGTACTTC. As protein: CASSDQGAGETQYF.

The V gene is TRBV19, the J gene TRBJ1-2; D might be TRBD1 (6 bases). Germline V lookup: CDR1 LNHDA, CDR2 SQIVND (reference sequence). This CDR3 is built from 16 residues. Trimming took off 3 bases at V and 8 bases at J, with 22 bases between the two ends. This chain's CDR3 is CASSIVAGGIGRGYTF. In nucleotides, the CDR3 is TGTGCCAGTAGTATTGTTGCGGGGGGCATCGGGAGGGGCTACACCTTC.

V is TRBV7-8 and J is TRBJ1-3; the D gene is possibly TRBD1 (5 bases). The CDR3 covers 17 residues. The V gene's germline CDR1 is SGHVS and CDR2 FQNEAQ. Trimming took 0 bases from V and 3 from J, leaving 15 bases between them. The CDR3 DNA is TGTGCCAGCAGCTTAGCCCCGTCCCAGGGAAATGGAAACACCATATATTTT. It yields the protein CASSLAPSQGNGNTIYF.

The J gene is TRBJ1-6, the V gene TRBV7-3; a possible D gene is TRBD1 (6 bases). V was shortened by 8 bases and J by 5 bases, with 10 bases between the two germline ends. This CDR3 is 13 amino acids long. Per germline, CDR1 SGHTA and CDR2 FQGTGA. CDR3 in DNA: TGTGCCAGCCGAGGGGGGAATAATTCACCCCTCCACTTT. Encoded protein: CASRGGNNSPLHF.

The chain links TRBV6-5 to TRBJ1-3; D unclear. CDR3 length equals 14 residues. V shed 8 bases and J shed 0 bases, with 11 bases lying between them. In germline, CDR1 is MNHEY, CDR2 SVGAGI. In DNA form, the CDR3 reads TGTGCCAGCCGAGGTCGGAGCTCTGGAAACACCATATATTTT. It codes for CASRGRSSGNTIYF.

The chain links TRBV10-2 to TRBJ2-1, with 12 bases lining up with TRBD2. This CDR3 spans 13 amino acids. Germline V gives CDR1 WSHSY, CDR2 SAAADI. V lost 8 bases, J lost 8 bases, and 4 bases stayed unmatched. The DNA for the CDR3 is TGCGCCAGCGGCCTAGCGGGGGGGTATGAGCAGTTCTTC. As protein: CASGLAGGYEQFF.

This clone is a singleton in its sample. The chain carries TRBV7-3 and TRBJ2-5, with D possibly TRBD2 on 7 matching bases. The CDR3 has 14 amino acids. Trimming took off 5 bases at V and 4 bases at J, with 14 bases between the two ends. Germline V gene sequence: CDR1 SGHTA, CDR2 FQGTGA. In DNA form, the CDR3 reads TGTGCCAGCAGCCTACAGGGAGGGCGAGAGACCCAGTACTTC. This sequence encodes CASSLQGGRETQYF.

The V gene is TRBV7-2, the J gene TRBJ1-1; 7 bases agree with TRBD1. Looked up from germline, CDR1 is SGHTA and CDR2 is FQGNSA. This CDR3 spans 14 amino acids. Trimming at V came to 7 bases and at J to 2 bases, leaving 7 bases not matched to a gene. CDR3 region: CASTLTGINTEAFF. CDR3 DNA: TGTGCCAGCACCCTGACAGGGATAAACACTGAAGCTTTCTTT.

V gene TRBV11-2 combines with J gene TRBJ1-2; 9 nucleotides align to TRBD1. Losses at the gene ends were 4 bases for V and 7 bases for J; bases not matched to a gene: 7. This CDR3 has 14 amino acids. Germline V gene lookup returns CDR1 SGHAT and CDR2 FQNNGV. The CDR3 DNA sequence: TGTGCCAGCAGCTCCCGACAGGGGGGTGGTGGCTACACCTTC. Its protein is CASSSRQGGGGYTF.